Below, 20 T cell receptor beta chains from the same sample are listed, as sequenced in a study of blood T cell repertoires in COVID-19. This table comes from immunoSEQ multiplex PCR, and its TCRdb copy is limited to in-frame clones, with some not included. The sample records 150,000 or so clones, more than 75% being singletons. The sequenced sample consisted of peripheral blood. Receptors originate from a man of 80 years or more with acute or convalescent COVID-19.

The genes are TRBV19 and TRBJ1-6; the D is unclear. V dropped 0 bases and J dropped 5 bases, with 8 bases sitting between them. Germline lookup yields CDR1 LNHDA and CDR2 SQIVND (reference sequence). This CDR3 comprises 15 residues. CDR3 DNA: TGTGCCAGTAGTATAGATGGAGAACATAATTCACCCCTCCACTTT. Its protein is CASSIDGEHNSPLHF. Together with reference TRBV19 and TRBJ1-6, the CDR3 gives the full variable domain: DGGITQSPKYLFRKEGQNVTLSCEQNLNHDAMYWYRQDPGQGLRLIYYSQIVNDFQKGDIAEGYSVSREKKESFPLTVTSAQKNPTAFYLCASSIDGEHNSPLHFGNGTRLTVT.

Concerning this clone: At one of its ends the junction is not consistent with the germline gene, which may arise from a read error. The chain recombines TRBV24-1 with TRBJ2-2; 8 nucleotides match TRBD2. The CDR3 covers 19 residues. Germline assignment: CDR1 KGHDR and CDR2 SFDVKD. The CDR3 protein is CATSDPPGGQGTKTGELFF. The CDR3 DNA follows: TGTGCCACCAGTGATCCCCCGGGAGGGCAGGGAACGAAGACCGGGGAGCTGTTTTTT.

V usage is TRBV19 and J usage is TRBJ2-3; the match to TRBD1 covers 7 bases. Germline V gene lookup returns CDR1 LNHDA and CDR2 SQIVND (reference sequence). The CDR3 loop spans 13 amino acids. The trim removed 7 bases at V and 3 bases at J, leaving 4 bases unmatched. CDR3 protein: CASTPGQTDTQYF. The CDR3 DNA reads TGTGCCAGTACCCCGGGACAGACAGATACGCAGTATTTT.

This chain joins TRBV19 and TRBJ1-1; D unresolved. CDR3 length: 15 amino acids. V was cut by 3 bases and J by 1 base, with 12 bases left in between. CDR1 and CDR2 (germline): LNHDA, SQIVND (reference sequence). The CDR3 nucleotides are TGTGCCAGTAGTATTTTACAGAAAGAGAACACTGAAGCTTTCTTT. Protein: CASSILQKENTEAFF.

The chain combines TRBV2 with TRBJ2-2, with 7 nucleotides matching TRBD2. In germline, CDR1 is SNHLY, CDR2 FYNNEI. V was clipped by 2 bases and J by 7 bases; unmatched bases: 7. The CDR3 totals 15 residues. The CDR3 coding sequence is TGTGCCAGCAGTGAAATGTGGGGGGAGGGCGGGGAGCTGTTTTTT. This translates into CASSEMWGEGGELFF. Using reference TRBV2 and TRBJ2-2 for the parts outside the CDR3, the full variable domain is EPEVTQTPSHQVTQMGQEVILRCVPISNHLYFYWYRQILGQKVEFLVSFYNNEISEKSEIFDDQFSVERPDGSNFTLKIRSTKLEDSAMYFCASSEMWGEGGELFFGEGSRLTVL.

The chain recombines TRBV21-1 with TRBJ2-7; no DNA check was done on the table's D call, TRBD2. TRBV21-1 is designated a pseudogene. CDR3 length: 18 residues. This chain's CDR3 is CASSKGTHSGSRSYEQYF. DNA of the CDR3: TGTGCCAGCAGCAAAGGCACCCATAGCGGCAGTCGCTCCTACGAGCAGTACTTC.

The chain employs TRBV12-3 or TRBV12-4 and TRBJ1-1, with a possible D match to TRBD1 (5 bases). The V end was cut by 6 bases, the J end by 1 base, with 9 bases between. This CDR3 has 13 residues. CDR3 sequence (DNA): TGTGCCAGCAGCCTGACAGCGAACACTGAAGCTTTCTTT. Protein sequence: CASSLTANTEAFF.

This clone was counted between two and nine times. The chain links TRBV2 to TRBJ1-2, with TRBD1 identical over 7 bases. The CDR3 length is 15 residues. Trimming removed 7 bases from V and 2 bases from J; junction bases left unmatched: 10. Germline CDR1 is SNHLY and CDR2 is FYNNEI. The CDR3 nucleotides are TGTGCCAGCACAATGGACAGGACTGACAACTATGGCTACACCTTC. Translation gives CASTMDRTDNYGYTF.

This chain links TRBV5-4 with TRBJ1-4, with a possible D match to TRBD1 (5 bases). The germline V and J ends were trimmed by 3 bases and 5 bases, with 11 bases remaining between them. The CDR3 has 14 amino acids. The germline V gene encodes CDR1 SGHNT and CDR2 YYREEE (reference sequence). The CDR3 protein is CASSSGGGNEKLFF. In nucleotides, the CDR3 is TGTGCCAGCAGCTCCGGGGGGGGGAATGAAAAACTGTTTTTT.

The chain employs TRBV5-8 and TRBJ2-7, with a tentative D call TRBD1 (6 bases). The CDR3 loop spans 14 amino acids. With 3 bases removed from V and 5 bases from J, the gap between germline ends came to 15 bases. Germline values: CDR1 SGHTS, CDR2 YDEGEE. This chain's CDR3 is CASSSGRTVNEQYF. Here the CDR3 DNA reads TGTGCCAGCAGCTCGGGACGGACAGTGAACGAGCAGTACTTC. Looking up the rest from reference TRBV5-8 and TRBJ2-7 gives the full variable domain: EAGVTQSPTHLIKTRGQQATLRCSPISGHTSVYWYQQALGLGLQFLLWYDEGEERNRGNFPPRFSGRQFPNYSSELNVNALELEDSALYLCASSSGRTVNEQYFGPGTRLTVT.

The chain is built from TRBV18 and TRBJ2-1, with TRBD2 matching over 11 bases. The V and J ends lost 3 bases and 6 bases, in that order; junction bases with no gene match: 10. Germline V lookup: CDR1 KGHSH, CDR2 LQKENI. The CDR3 is 17 residues long. Here the CDR3 reads CASSPPAGLAGPNEQFF. The CDR3 nucleotides are TGTGCCAGCTCACCGCCCGCCGGACTAGCGGGTCCCAATGAGCAGTTCTTC.

The chain joins TRBV5-6 to TRBJ2-7, with 7 bases aligning to TRBD2. Germline assignment: CDR1 SGHDT and CDR2 YYEEEE. The CDR3 is 14 residues long. With 4 bases clipped from V and 2 bases from J, the junction kept 6 bases outside the gene matches. The CDR3 nucleotides are TGTGCCAGCAGCCAAGATGGGGGGGCCTACGAGCAGTACTTC. Translation: CASSQDGGAYEQYF.

The genes are TRBV5-8 and TRBJ2-2, with 10 positions matching TRBD2. V lost 0 bases to trimming and J lost 7 bases; unmatched junction nucleotides: 0. The CDR3 extends over 14 amino acids. CDR1 is SGHTS and CDR2 is YDEGEE in the germline V gene. This chain's CDR3 is CASSLGLAGGELFF. In DNA form, the CDR3 reads TGTGCCAGCAGCTTGGGACTAGCGGGCGGGGAGCTGTTTTTT.

The rearrangement links TRBV5-1 to TRBJ2-5; tentative D call: TRBD2 (5 bases). Germline lookup yields CDR1 SGHRS and CDR2 YFSETQ. The germline V and J ends were trimmed by 5 bases and 2 bases, with 16 bases remaining between them. This CDR3 is built from 15 residues. DNA of the CDR3: TGCGCCAGCAGGTCATCAGCGGTCCGGCAAGAGACCCAGTACTTC. This codes for CASRSSAVRQETQYF.

The chain combines TRBV30 with TRBJ1-3, with D unresolved. There are 15 residues in the CDR3. Between the trimmed V and J ends, which lost 1 base and 0 bases, there was a span of 10 bases. Germline values: CDR1 GTSNPN, CDR2 SVGIG (reference sequence). In nucleotides, the CDR3 is TGTGCCTGGAGTGAGGAACGGGGCTCTGGAAACACCATATATTTT. As protein: CAWSEERGSGNTIYF.

V gene TRBV7-9 combines with J gene TRBJ1-3, with D uncertain. The germline V gene encodes CDR1 SEHNR and CDR2 FQNEAQ (reference sequence). Deletions cut 1 base from V and 2 bases from J, with 12 bases between. CDR3 length: 16 amino acids. CDR3 sequence: CASSLGVGEAGNTIYF. DNA of the CDR3: TGTGCCAGCAGCTTAGGGGTCGGGGAAGCTGGAAACACCATATATTTT.

Concerning this clone itself: One end of the junction does not line up with germline, which may come from a read error. J is TRBJ1-2 and V is TRBV6-5; D remains unclear. Looked up from germline, CDR1 is MNHEY and CDR2 is SVGAGI. The CDR3 has 13 residues. The CDR3 loop reads CASSRRGDYGYTF. The CDR3 DNA reads as TGTGCCAGCAGTCGGCGGGGAGACTACGGCTACACCTTC.

V and J are TRBV29-1 and TRBJ2-1, with TRBD1 matching 8 bases. Germline loops: CDR1 SQVTM, CDR2 ANQGSEA. CDR3 size: 12 residues. Trimming at V came to 7 bases and at J to 6 bases, leaving 5 bases not matched to a gene. The CDR3 DNA is TGCAGCGCTAGGACAGGGCCCAATGAGCAGTTCTTC. Protein sequence: CSARTGPNEQFF.

About this clone itself: A read error may produce the germline difference seen at one junction end. The chain joins TRBV29-1 to TRBJ2-7, with D tentatively TRBD2 (6 bases). The CDR3 runs to 12 residues. The germline CDR1 and CDR2 sequences are SQVTM and ANQGSEA. The CDR3 bases are TGCAGCGATCGACGGGAGTCCTTCGAGCAGTACTTC. It is translated as CSDRRESFEQYF.

The genes are TRBV27 and TRBJ2-1, with 10 bases that match TRBD2. The V segment lost 6 bases and the J segment 4 bases; nucleotides outside the gene matches: 6. CDR1 is MNHEY, CDR2 SMNVEV, per germline (reference sequence). The CDR3 consists of 15 residues. The CDR3 reads CASRTSSGGYNEQFF. The CDR3 bases are TGTGCCAGCAGAACGAGTAGCGGGGGGTACAATGAGCAGTTCTTC.